The table lists the clone carrying this T cell receptor beta chain with many counts. The source of the sample is a study of read filtering for tumor transcriptome and immune sequencing. Study-wide background: TCR-mapped reads were about 4.05 to 10.27 million with IR-seq versus roughly 85 to 1,300 with RNA-seq.

V lost 1 base, J lost 5 bases, and 4 bases stayed unmatched. Germline V lookup: CDR1 KGHSH, CDR2 LQKENI. The CDR3 extends over 14 amino acids. Molecular barcoded adaptors covering alpha/delta and beta/gamma chains were used on 400 ng RNA. TCRdb fed the reads into MiXCR, producing one record per CDR3 protein. The table lists more than 20,000 distinct CDR3 sequences, roughly 22% of them singletons. Sequenced: a population of CD138-negative cells sorted from bone marrow. J is TRBJ1-1 and V is TRBV18; 7 nucleotides match TRBD1. The receptor's source is a donor aged 40 or older with multiple myeloma. CDR3 sequence reads: CASSPRETGTEAFF. CDR3 coding DNA: TGTGCCAGCTCACCACGAGAGACAGGGACTGAAGCTTTCTTT.